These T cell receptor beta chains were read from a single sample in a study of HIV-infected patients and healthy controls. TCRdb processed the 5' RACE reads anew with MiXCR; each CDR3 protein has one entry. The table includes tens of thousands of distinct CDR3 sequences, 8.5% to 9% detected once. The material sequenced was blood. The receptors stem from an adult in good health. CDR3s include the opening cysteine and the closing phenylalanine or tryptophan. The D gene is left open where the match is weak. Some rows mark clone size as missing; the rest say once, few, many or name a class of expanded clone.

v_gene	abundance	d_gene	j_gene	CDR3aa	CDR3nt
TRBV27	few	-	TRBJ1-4	CASSSRGGANEKLFF	TGTGCCAGCAGTTCCCGGGGAGGGGCCAACGAAAAACTGTTTTTT
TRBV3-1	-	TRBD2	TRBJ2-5	CASSPGTSGGLPKETQYF	TGTGCCAGCAGCCCCGGGACTAGCGGGGGCCTACCAAAAGAGACCCAGTACTTC
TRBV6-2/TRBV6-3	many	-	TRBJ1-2	CASSPMTYGYTF	TGTGCCAGCAGTCCGATGACCTATGGCTACACCTTC
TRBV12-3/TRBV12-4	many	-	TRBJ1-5	CASGGGSNQPQHF	TGTGCCAGCGGGGGGGGTAGTAATCAGCCCCAGCATTTT
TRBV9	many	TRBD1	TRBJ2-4	CASSGQGLAKNIQYF	TGTGCCAGCAGCGGACAGGGGCTAGCCAAAAACATTCAGTACTTC
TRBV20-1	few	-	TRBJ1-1	CSAPRSISEAFF	TGCAGCGCGCCGCGCTCGATCTCTGAAGCTTTCTTT
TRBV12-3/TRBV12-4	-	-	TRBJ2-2	CASIEWGTGELFF	TGTGCCAGCATAGAGTGGGGAACCGGGGAGCTGTTTTTT
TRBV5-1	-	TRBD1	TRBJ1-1	CASSLGQGETEAFF	TGCGCCAGCAGCTTGGGACAGGGGGAAACTGAAGCTTTCTTT
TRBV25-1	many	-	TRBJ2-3	CASSEPTHDTQYF	TGTGCCAGCAGTGAGCCAACCCACGATACGCAGTATTTT
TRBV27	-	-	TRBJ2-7	CASTNCTGCQQYF	TGTGCCAGCACCAATTGCACCGGCTGCCAGCAGTACTTC
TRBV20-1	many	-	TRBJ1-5	CSARHPGTPLAQPQHF	TGCAGTGCTAGACATCCGGGAACTCCATTAGCTCAGCCCCAGCATTTT
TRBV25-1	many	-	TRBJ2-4	CASSGRPSEEKAKNIQYF	TGTGCCAGCAGTGGACGGCCGTCCGAGGAAAAAGCCAAAAACATTCAGTACTTC
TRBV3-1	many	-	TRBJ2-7	CASSPLGASEQYF	TGTGCCAGCAGCCCACTGGGGGCGTCCGAGCAGTACTTC